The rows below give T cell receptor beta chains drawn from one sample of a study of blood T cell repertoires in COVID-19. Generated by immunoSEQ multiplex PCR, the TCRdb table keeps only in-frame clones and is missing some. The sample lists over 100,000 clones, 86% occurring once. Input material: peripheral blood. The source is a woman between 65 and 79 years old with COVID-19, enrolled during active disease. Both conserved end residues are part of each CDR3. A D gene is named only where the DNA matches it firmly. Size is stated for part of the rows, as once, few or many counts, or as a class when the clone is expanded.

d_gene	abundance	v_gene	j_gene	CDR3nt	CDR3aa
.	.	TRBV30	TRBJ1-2	TGTGCCTGGAGTGTTACAGGGTCGCGTGGCTACACCTTC	CAWSVTGSRGYTF
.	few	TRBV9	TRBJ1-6	TGTGCCAGCAGCGTTTCCGACGGGAATAATTCACCCCTCCACTTT	CASSVSDGNNSPLHF
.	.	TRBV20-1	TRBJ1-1	TGCAGTGCTTGGGGGGTCCCTGAAGCTTTCTTT	CSAWGVPEAFF
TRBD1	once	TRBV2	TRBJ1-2	TGTGCCAGCAGTCGGACAGGGGTCGGGACCCATGGCTACACCTTC	CASSRTGVGTHGYTF
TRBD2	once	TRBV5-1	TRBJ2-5	TGCGCCAGCAGGCTAGCGGGGGGCAGGGAAGAGACCCAGTACTTC	CASRLAGGREETQYF
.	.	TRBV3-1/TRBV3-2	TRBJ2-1	TGTGCCAGCGCGGTGACCTACAATGAGCAGTTCTTC	CASAVTYNEQFF
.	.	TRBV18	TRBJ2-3	TGTGCCAGCTCACCTCACATCCCAGATACGCAGTATTTT	CASSPHIPDTQYF
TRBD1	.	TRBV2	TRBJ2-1	TGTGCCAGCGCAGTGACAGGGATAGGTGAGCAGTTCTTC	CASAVTGIGEQFF
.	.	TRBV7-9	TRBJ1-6	TGTGCCGCCGCGGGACGACCAAATTCACCCCTCCACTTT	CAAAGRPNSPLHF
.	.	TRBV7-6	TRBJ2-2	TGTGCCAGCAGCTTCCTCCAGACGAACACCGGGGAGCTGTTTTTT	CASSFLQTNTGELFF
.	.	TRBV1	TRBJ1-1	TGCACCAGCAGCCCAACAGGGGGCTATTGGGACACTGAAGCTTTCTTT	CTSSPTGGYWDTEAFF
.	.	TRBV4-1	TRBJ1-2	TGCGCCAGCAGCCAGTTCAAGGGGAGGGACGTAGATGGCTACACCTTC	CASSQFKGRDVDGYTF
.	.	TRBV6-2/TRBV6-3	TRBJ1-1	TGTGCCAGCAGTAACGGACAGATAAGGATGAACACTGAAGCTTTCTTT	CASSNGQIRMNTEAFF
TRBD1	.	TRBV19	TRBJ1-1	TGTGCCAGTAGTAAAACCGGGACAGGGGGCAGGTTGGGCACTGAAGCTTTCTTT	CASSKTGTGGRLGTEAFF
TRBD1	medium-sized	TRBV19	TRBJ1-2	TGTGCCAGTAGCAAACTCTCGGCCGGGACAGGGGGTGGCTACACCTTC	CASSKLSAGTGGGYTF
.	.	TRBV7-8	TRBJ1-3	TGTGCCAGCAGCCTAGAAGCGGCTGGAAACACCATATATTTT	CASSLEAAGNTIYF
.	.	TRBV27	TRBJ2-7	TGTGCCAGCAGCCCACCCGGGTCCGAGCAGTACTTC	CASSPPGSEQYF
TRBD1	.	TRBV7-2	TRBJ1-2	TGTGCCAGCAGCTTAGGGTCCACAGGGGCCGGCTACACCTTC	CASSLGSTGAGYTF
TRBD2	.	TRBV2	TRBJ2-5	TGTGCCAGCAGCTTAGCGGGGGGCCGGGAGACCCAGTACTTC	CASSLAGGRETQYF
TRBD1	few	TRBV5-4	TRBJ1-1	TGTGCCAGCAGCTTGAGAGGGGGCTACACTGAAGCTTTCTTT	CASSLRGGYTEAFF
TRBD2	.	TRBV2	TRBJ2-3	TGTGCCAGCAGGGGGACTAGCGGGATCCTTACAGATACGCAGTATTTT	CASRGTSGILTDTQYF
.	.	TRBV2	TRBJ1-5	TGTGCCAGCAGTACAAACAGGGCTAGCAATCAGCCCCAGCATTTT	CASSTNRASNQPQHF
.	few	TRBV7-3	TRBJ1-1	TGTGCCAGCAGCTTTCTCCCCGCGACTGAAGCTTTCTTT	CASSFLPATEAFF
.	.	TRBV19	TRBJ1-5	TGTGCCAGTAGTCAGTATGGGCCCCAGCATTTT	CASSQYGPQHF